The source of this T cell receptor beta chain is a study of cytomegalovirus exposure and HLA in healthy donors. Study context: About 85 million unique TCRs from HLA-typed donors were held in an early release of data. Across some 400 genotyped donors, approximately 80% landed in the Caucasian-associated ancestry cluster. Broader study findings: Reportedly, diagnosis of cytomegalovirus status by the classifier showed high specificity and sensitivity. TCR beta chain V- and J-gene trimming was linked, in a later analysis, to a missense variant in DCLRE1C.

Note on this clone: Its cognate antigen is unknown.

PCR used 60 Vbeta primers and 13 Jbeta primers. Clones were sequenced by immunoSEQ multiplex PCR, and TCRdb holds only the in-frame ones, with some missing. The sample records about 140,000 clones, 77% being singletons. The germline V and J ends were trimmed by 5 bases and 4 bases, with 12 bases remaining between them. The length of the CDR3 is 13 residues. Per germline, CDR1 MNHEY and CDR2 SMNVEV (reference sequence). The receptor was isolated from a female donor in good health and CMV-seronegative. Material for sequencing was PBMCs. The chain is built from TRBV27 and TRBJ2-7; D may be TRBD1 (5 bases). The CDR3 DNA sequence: TGTGCCAGCAGTCTGGTAGGGGATTACGAGCAGTACTTC. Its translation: CASSLVGDYEQYF.